The 32 T cell receptor beta chains below come from one sample, sequenced in a study of healthy donors' naive CD4 and CD8 T cells. Starting from 500 ng of total RNA, TCR libraries were made with linear amplification. A single record per CDR3 protein comes from TCRdb applying MiXCR to the reads. The table records approximately 180,000 distinct CDR3 sequences, around three quarters of them present only once. Sequencing was carried out using naive CD4+ and CD8+ T cells sorted from blood, pooled from several donors. The receptors here all came from a pool of human donors in good health; the sample pools cells from several healthy donors.

This chain links TRBV12-5 with TRBJ1-1; D might be TRBD1 (5 bases). The V and J ends lost 6 bases and 3 bases respectively, with 11 bases between them. This CDR3 has 13 residues. Germline V gives CDR1 LGHNT, CDR2 FRNRAP. The CDR3 loop is CASGLTGDTEAFF. The CDR3 DNA reads as TGTGCTAGTGGGCTCACAGGAGACACTGAAGCTTTCTTT.

The rearrangement links TRBV30 to TRBJ2-2, with 12 nucleotides matching TRBD2. V shed 5 bases and J 4 bases; nucleotides not matched to a gene: 11. The CDR3 contains 17 residues. CDR1 is GTSNPN and CDR2 is SVGIG in the germline V gene (reference sequence). This CDR3 reads CAWGKRLAGVRTGELFF. The CDR3 DNA sequence: TGTGCCTGGGGCAAGAGACTAGCGGGAGTCCGCACCGGGGAGCTGTTTTTT.

This chain links TRBV7-2 with TRBJ1-1, with D possibly TRBD1 on 5 matching bases. The germline V gene has CDR1 SGHTA and CDR2 FQGNSA. The CDR3 has 15 amino acids. V was clipped by 3 bases and J by 0 bases, with 11 bases between them. The CDR3 protein is CASSFVGAMNTEAFF. In DNA, the CDR3 is TGTGCCAGCAGCTTTGTTGGGGCTATGAACACTGAAGCTTTCTTT. The variable domain in full, with the rest retrieved from reference TRBV7-2 and TRBJ1-1, is GAGVSQSPSNKVTEKGKDVELRCDPISGHTALYWYRQSLGQGLEFLIYFQGNSAPDKSGLPSDRFSAERTGGSVSTLTIQRTQQEDSAVYLCASSFVGAMNTEAFFGQGTRLTVV.

The chain links TRBV6-2 or TRBV6-3 to TRBJ2-2; no definite D call. The CDR3 runs to 13 residues. V was cut by 11 bases and J by 7 bases, with 17 bases left in between. Germline lookup yields CDR1 MNHEY and CDR2 SVGEGT. CDR3: CAGRSFTVGELFF. Here the CDR3 DNA reads TGTGCCGGGCGAAGTTTCACAGTCGGGGAGCTGTTTTTT.

The chain links TRBV10-3 to TRBJ1-2; tentative D call: TRBD1 (5 bases). This CDR3 comprises 15 residues. V was trimmed by 6 bases and J by 2 bases, leaving 16 bases between them. Germline V gene data show CDR1 as ENHRY and CDR2 as SYGVKD. The CDR3 coding sequence is TGTGCCATCAGCCCGGGACCGAGGGTCAACTATGGCTACACCTTC. Its protein product is CAISPGPRVNYGYTF.

The chain couples TRBV28 to TRBJ2-7; D ambiguous. The CDR3 is 10 residues long. CDR1 is MDHEN and CDR2 is SYDVKM in the germline V gene. Trimming cost V 5 bases and J 6 bases, with 5 bases left between them. The CDR3 DNA is TGTGCCAGCAGTCTGACCGAGCAGTACTTC. Protein product: CASSLTEQYF.

The J gene is TRBJ1-5, the V gene TRBV10-3; the match to TRBD1 covers 7 bases. This CDR3 is 17 amino acids long. The germline gives CDR1 ENHRY, CDR2 SYGVKD. The V gene end was trimmed by 5 bases and the J gene end by 0 bases; junction bases not matched to a gene: 10. The CDR3 nucleotides are TGTGCCATCAGTCAGACCGGACAGGCTAATAGCAATCAGCCCCAGCATTTT. Translation gives CAISQTGQANSNQPQHF.

This chain joins TRBV2 and TRBJ2-3, with 9 bases that match TRBD1. Germline CDR1 SNHLY, CDR2 FYNNEI. The CDR3 has 15 residues. Unmatched junction bases numbered 8, after V lost 4 bases and J lost 6 bases. The CDR3 spells CASSGNRGRSDTQYF. Here the CDR3 DNA reads TGTGCCAGCAGTGGAAACAGGGGGCGCTCTGATACGCAGTATTTT.

The rearrangement links TRBV5-5 to TRBJ2-1; 7 bases match TRBD2. Germline CDR1 reads SGHKS; CDR2 reads YYEKEE (reference sequence). Germline trimming cut 6 bases from V and 10 bases from J; bases unmatched to any gene: 19. The CDR3 contains 16 residues. CDR3: CASTSLEGLVMEEQFF. The CDR3 region has the DNA TGTGCCAGCACCTCCCTTGAAGGACTAGTCATGGAGGAGCAGTTCTTC.

J is TRBJ2-7 and V is TRBV12-5; 7 positions match TRBD2. Trimming removed 2 bases from V and 5 bases from J; junction bases left unmatched: 12. The CDR3 length is 16 residues. Germline CDR1 LGHNT, CDR2 FRNRAP. The chain's CDR3 is CASGLIVTSSSHEQYF. The DNA of the CDR3 is TGTGCTAGTGGTTTGATAGTGACTAGCTCGTCCCACGAGCAGTACTTC.

The J gene is TRBJ1-5, the V gene TRBV19; 12 bases are a match to TRBD1. Per germline, CDR1 LNHDA and CDR2 SQIVND (reference sequence). V was pared by 5 bases and J by 5 bases, with 10 bases of the junction left unmatched. This CDR3 comprises 17 residues. The CDR3 protein is CASSSGTGGSVDQPQHF. The CDR3, as DNA: TGTGCCAGTAGTTCCGGGACAGGGGGCAGCGTAGATCAGCCCCAGCATTTT.

The rearrangement joins TRBV29-1 to TRBJ2-3; D unresolved. The CDR3 is 12 amino acids. Germline values: CDR1 SQVTM, CDR2 ANQGSEA. V gave up 4 bases and J gave up 2 bases, with 7 bases separating them. CDR3 amino acids: CSVGGVTDTQYF. Here the CDR3 DNA reads TGCAGCGTTGGTGGGGTCACAGATACGCAGTATTTT.

The CDR3 sequence is CSGWTSVGTDTQYF. CDR3 DNA sequence: TGCAGCGGGTGGACTAGCGTGGGCACAGATACGCAGTATTTT. The rearrangement joins TRBV29-1 to TRBJ2-3, with 9 bases aligning to TRBD2. The germline V gene has CDR1 SQVTM and CDR2 ANQGSEA. V lost 7 bases, J lost 1 base, and 6 bases stayed unmatched. This CDR3 spans 14 amino acids.

Turning to this clonotype: One junction end does not reproduce the germline sequence, and a read error may be involved. This chain joins TRBV29-1 and TRBJ2-1, with D uncertain. In germline, CDR1 is SQVTM, CDR2 ANQGSEA. CDR3 length: 8 residues. The CDR3 bases are TGCAGCGTGGAAGAGCAGTTCTTC. It specifies CSVEEQFF.

Comments on this clonotype: One junction end disagrees with the germline gene, perhaps due to a read error. This chain joins TRBV18 and TRBJ2-2, with 10 positions matching TRBD1. This CDR3 comprises 16 residues. Germline lookup yields CDR1 KGHSH and CDR2 LQKENI. For the CDR3, the DNA is TGCGCCAGCTCACCACCGGGACAGGGGAGCACCGGGGAGCTGTTTTTT. It specifies CASSPPGQGSTGELFF. The full variable domain, its missing parts supplied by reference TRBV18 and TRBJ2-2, is NAGVMQNPRHLVRRRGQEARLRCSPMKGHSHVYWYRQLPEEGLKFMVYLQKENIIDESGMPKERFSAEFPKEGPSILRIQQVVRGDSAAYFCASSPPGQGSTGELFFGEGSRLTVL.

The chain recombines TRBV6-2 or TRBV6-3 with TRBJ2-1; 11 nucleotides align to TRBD1. There are 17 residues in the CDR3. Germline values: CDR1 MNHEY, CDR2 SVGEGT. J gave up 0 bases and V 5 bases, and 6 bases lay outside the gene matches. The CDR3 DNA sequence: TGTGCCAGCAGTCCGGGACAGGGGGTGGTCTCCTACAATGAGCAGTTCTTC. This sequence encodes CASSPGQGVVSYNEQFF.

This clonotype has only a few counts. The V gene is TRBV6-5, the J gene TRBJ2-5; 12 bases line up with TRBD2. The CDR3 length is 14 residues. The V and J ends lost 6 bases and 4 bases, in that order; junction bases with no gene match: 3. Germline V gives CDR1 MNHEY, CDR2 SVGAGI. The DNA for the CDR3 is TGTGCCAGCAGGCGGACTAGCGGGACAGAGACCCAGTACTTC. Its translation is CASRRTSGTETQYF.

CDR3 in amino acids: CASQGANEQFF. The CDR3 DNA is TGTGCCAGTCAGGGGGCCAATGAGCAGTTCTTC. The V call is TRBV12-3 or TRBV12-4, the J call TRBJ2-1; 8 nucleotides line up with TRBD1. This CDR3 spans 11 amino acids. The ends lost 9 bases at V and 6 bases at J; junction bases unmatched: 1.

This chain joins TRBV30 and TRBJ1-6; 7 bases map to TRBD1. The germline V gene encodes CDR1 GTSNPN and CDR2 SVGIG (reference sequence). The CDR3 consists of 15 residues. Trimming removed 2 bases from V and 8 bases from J; junction bases left unmatched: 9. CDR3 amino acids: CAWSPADRRDSPLHF. CDR3 bases: TGTGCCTGGAGTCCTGCGGACAGGCGGGATTCACCCCTCCACTTT.

This chain connects TRBV19 to TRBJ1-1, with D unresolved. V was cut by 3 bases and J by 5 bases, with 7 bases left in between. The CDR3 has 12 residues. CDR1 and CDR2 from the germline V gene are LNHDA and SQIVND (reference sequence). The CDR3 DNA reads as TGTGCCAGTAGTATGCGGGTAACTGAAGCTTTCTTT. This codes for CASSMRVTEAFF.

This chain connects TRBV4-2 to TRBJ1-3; D remains unclear. V was pared by 2 bases and J by 0 bases, with 14 bases between. The CDR3 is made up of 17 amino acids. CDR1 LGHNA and CDR2 YNFKEQ come from the germline V gene. CDR3 sequence reads: CASSQNRARISGNTIYF. The DNA for the CDR3 is TGTGCCAGCAGCCAAAATAGGGCCCGTATCTCTGGAAACACCATATATTTT.

The rearrangement joins TRBV4-3 to TRBJ2-5; D is possibly TRBD1 (5 bases). The V and J ends lost 0 bases and 4 bases respectively, with 15 bases between them. CDR3 length equals 16 residues. The germline CDR1 and CDR2 sequences are LGHNA and YSLEER. In DNA, the CDR3 is TGCGCCAGCAGCCAAGACCCGCGCAGGGATGGAGAGACCCAGTACTTC. Its protein is CASSQDPRRDGETQYF.

The rearrangement uses TRBV29-1 and TRBJ1-1; TRBD1 matches at 10 bases. Germline V gives CDR1 SQVTM, CDR2 ANQGSEA. V trimming: 3 bases; J trimming: 4 bases; junction bases outside the gene matches: 2. CDR3 length: 13 residues. Here the CDR3 DNA reads TGCAGCGTTGAGGGACAGGGGCCCACTGAAGCTTTCTTT. This sequence encodes CSVEGQGPTEAFF.

The chain couples TRBV27 to TRBJ2-5, with a tentative D call TRBD2 (6 bases). Germline CDR1 is MNHEY and CDR2 is SMNVEV (reference sequence). This CDR3 has 15 residues. V dropped 1 base and J dropped 3 bases, with 12 bases sitting between them. CDR3 DNA sequence: TGTGCCAGCAGTTTATTGGAGGGCCTGAAAGAGACCCAGTACTTC. Translation gives CASSLLEGLKETQYF.

This clonotype was detected once. The chain links TRBV13 to TRBJ1-1; D gene ambiguous. CDR3 length: 14 residues. Trimming removed 2 bases at V and 5 bases at J, with 12 bases between. Germline V lookup: CDR1 PRHDT, CDR2 FYEKMQ (reference sequence). CDR3 protein: CASSLPTGWTEAFF. The CDR3 nucleotides are TGTGCCAGCAGCTTACCCACGGGGTGGACTGAAGCTTTCTTT.

This clonotype was found once. V usage is TRBV29-1 and J usage is TRBJ1-3, with TRBD1 as a possible D gene (6 bases). The length of the CDR3 is 13 residues. Germline CDR1 reads SQVTM; CDR2 reads ANQGSEA. Trimming pared 1 base from V and 3 bases from J, leaving 7 bases between. The CDR3: CSVEGTDGNTIYF. The CDR3 DNA reads TGCAGCGTTGAAGGGACAGATGGAAACACCATATATTTT.

The chain carries TRBV29-1 and TRBJ2-3; D might be TRBD1 (6 bases). The germline V gene encodes CDR1 SQVTM and CDR2 ANQGSEA. Trimming pared 5 bases from V and 5 bases from J, leaving 11 bases between. The length of the CDR3 is 12 residues. CDR3 protein: CSVLRGEDTQYF. The CDR3 bases are TGCAGCGTTCTCAGGGGCGAAGATACGCAGTATTTT.

The chain employs TRBV19 and TRBJ2-7; D is possibly TRBD1 (6 bases). The CDR3 length is 14 residues. CDR1 is LNHDA, CDR2 SQIVND, per germline (reference sequence). V was shortened by 7 bases and J by 5 bases, with 18 bases between the two germline ends. The CDR3 coding sequence is TGTGCCAGTACCCATCGGGACAATCAAAACGAGCAGTACTTC. This sequence encodes CASTHRDNQNEQYF.

In the case of this clonotype: A read error may produce the germline difference seen at one junction end. The DNA for the CDR3 is TGTGCCAGTAGTATAGGCTCCTACAATGAGCGGTTCTTC. Translated: CASSIGSYNERFF. The chain recombines TRBV19 with TRBJ2-1; D gene ambiguous. CDR3 length equals 13 residues. Germline lookup yields CDR1 LNHDA and CDR2 SQIVND (reference sequence).

The rearrangement joins TRBV19 to TRBJ2-7, with D possibly matching TRBD1 (6 bases). From germline, CDR1 is LNHDA and CDR2 SQIVND (reference sequence). V lost 2 bases to trimming and J lost 7 bases, with 18 bases between them. The CDR3 has 15 residues. The CDR3 nucleotides are TGTGCCAGTAGTATAAGCGACAGGCTGCGTTGGGAGCAGTACTTC. It codes for CASSISDRLRWEQYF.

This clonotype was seen a single time. The chain links TRBV5-1 to TRBJ1-1; D is undetermined. The CDR3 totals 13 residues. V gave up 4 bases and J gave up 4 bases, with 11 bases separating them. Germline CDR1 and CDR2: SGHRS and YFSETQ. The CDR3 coding sequence is TGCGCCAGCAGCCAATCGCGTGCCACTGAAGCTTTCTTT. It is translated as CASSQSRATEAFF.

The rearrangement joins TRBV5-1 to TRBJ1-6; D uncertain. Germline values: CDR1 SGHRS, CDR2 YFSETQ. The CDR3 extends over 15 amino acids. Trimming shortened V by 2 bases and J by 5 bases, and 11 bases separated the two germline ends. CDR3 bases: TGCGCCAGCAGCTTTGGGGTGCGGGATAATTCACCCCTCCACTTT. This sequence encodes CASSFGVRDNSPLHF. Looking up the rest from reference TRBV5-1 and TRBJ1-6 gives the full variable domain: KAGVTQTPRYLIKTRGQQVTLSCSPISGHRSVSWYQQTPGQGLQFLFEYFSETQRNKGNFPGRFSGRQFSNSRSEMNVSTLELGDSALYLCASSFGVRDNSPLHFGNGTRLTVT.